Included here is one TCR beta chain sequence, with context. The sample comes from a study of identical twins. Template switching (which added a universal primer site) was used, and cDNA carried unique molecular identifiers. TCRdb itself ran the 5' RACE reads through MiXCR, one entry per CDR3 protein. The table shows approximately 410,000 distinct CDR3 sequences, with roughly 20% occurring only once. Per germline, CDR1 SEHNR and CDR2 FQNEAQ (reference sequence). The length of the CDR3 is 15 residues. V was shortened by 5 bases and J by 8 bases, with 20 bases between the two germline ends. V is TRBV7-9 and J is TRBJ2-3; D remains ambiguous. The sample consisted of naive T cells sorted from blood. This TCR was recovered from a man between 50 and 59 years old in good health. CDR3 sequence: CASSPLFVGPGTQYF. CDR3 nucleotides: TGTGCCAGCAGCCCCCTCTTCGTGGGTCCGGGTACGCAGTATTTT.